This T cell receptor beta chain was recovered during a study of Graves' ophthalmopathy and Graves' hyperthyroidism (dated by TCRdb to between 2018 and 2020). About the study as a whole: Hyperthyroidism was defined as stable when no progression to ophthalmopathy occurred within 18 months of follow-up. To tell Graves' ophthalmopathy apart from Graves' hyperthyroidism, and to predict which patients would progress to ophthalmopathy, the study relied on TCR beta repertoire signatures. For independent validation, a separate cohort was made up of 18 hyperthyroidism patients plus 17 patients who later progressed from hyperthyroidism to ophthalmopathy. To explore V-J signatures that separate ophthalmopathy from hyperthyroidism, a discovery set of more than 95 patients was enrolled, consisting of about 45 with ophthalmopathy and roughly 59 with stable hyperthyroidism. After sampling, hyperthyroidism patients received methimazole starting at 30 mg daily, and ophthalmopathy patients received high-dose intravenous methylprednisolone. In total, around 130 blood samples were TCR-sequenced: around 42 ophthalmopathy, over 70 hyperthyroidism and some 17 hyperthyroidism-to-ophthalmopathy patients. In roughly 6 hyperthyroidism patients, the T-cell repertoire of thyroid tissue was compared with the T-cell repertoire of blood. General conclusions and limits of the study: In validation, the model predicted ophthalmopathy progression with less than 71% sensitivity and 72% to 80% specificity; roughly 12 predicted patients were CT-confirmed with GO in a median of 6.5 months. No statistical method was used to set the sample size in advance, and the investigators knew which group each participant was assigned to. Among expanded thyroid clonotypes with frequency above 0.001, most also showed up in blood, which suggests that blood repertoires may reflect the thyroid immune response. In cross-validation, the 13-signature model distinguished ophthalmopathy from stable hyperthyroidism with 87.88% sensitivity and about 81% specificity, while in the test set the corresponding values were about 79% and 69%.

Hyperthyroidism patients were newly diagnosed, were aged 18 to 65 years, and had a disease duration under 2 months. Patients with other autoimmune diseases, uncontrolled infections, pregnancy or lactation were excluded. Diagnosis relied on clinical symptoms, serum thyroxine, TRAb, thyroid ultrasound and orbital computed tomography. Total RNA was extracted with Trizol reagent and quality-checked on an Agilent 2100 Bioanalyzer. This clonotype was found many times. Its specific antigen is unknown. No base qualities exist here, and no much larger clone lies one base off it. The CDR3 numbers 13 residues from cysteine through phenylalanine. Only CDR3 DNA remains: 39 bases, in frame from the first base. The germline V gene specifies SQVTM as CDR1 and ANQGSEA as CDR2. V was cut back by 3 bases and J by 7 bases, leaving a gap of 12 bases between them. TCR beta CDR3 regions were amplified from RNA transcripts for repertoire sequencing. The first round was an RT-PCR using HTBI primers with the Qiagen OneStep RT-PCR kit, and this first round was followed by a second-round multiplex PCR, then size selection and purification. The libraries underwent paired-end sequencing with 100 bp reads on an Illumina HiSeq2000. As for how the authors treated the data: SOAPnuke was used to process the reads, throwing out any read that had adapters, had uncalled bases, had a mean Phred below 15, or lacked an exact constant-primer or identifier match. High-quality paired reads were merged with COPE v1.2.5. Each unique nucleotide sequence was defined as a clonotype, and clonotypes were aligned to IMGT TRB V, D and J references with MiTCR v1.1. The analysis was limited to V-J combinations with a frequency above 0.0001, which together covered over 99% of the repertoires. A TCR clonal expansion and chaos score per V-J combination was defined as the ratio of F50 clonal expansion to chaos observed in the TCRdist matrix. Welch's t-statistics and random forest were used to narrow the features down to approximately 13 V-J combinations, which were then fed into a naive Bayes classifier. Thyroid-blood repertoire similarity was quantified with the Morisita-Horn index. Clones were called with MiXCR by TCRdb after fastp trimmed the public reads at Q25, and only in-frame beta chains were retained. Records with the same CDR3 protein are collapsed into one entry carrying the most frequent genes and DNA. TCRdb, rather than the study authors, made the V and J calls. Counted in this sample were around 520,000 distinct CDR3 sequences; 35% to 45% of them appeared once. The ten most abundant clones make up over 3.5% of the sample.

Source material: peripheral blood or thyroid tissue (not recorded which). This receptor was obtained from an adult man with Graves' hyperthyroidism. The chain is encoded by TRBV29-1 joined to TRBJ1-4; the D gene remains uncertain. The CDR3 protein is CSVEEVAGEKLFF. The nucleotide sequence reads TGCAGCGTTGAGGAGGTTGCTGGTGAAAAACTGTTTTTT. The CDR3, completed at both ends by the reference TRBV29-1 and TRBJ1-4 genes, gives the full variable domain SAVISQKPSRDICQRGTSLTIQCQVDSQVTMMFWYRQQPGQSLTLIATANQGSEATYESGFVIDKFPISRPNLTFSTLTVSNMSPEDSSIYLCSVEEVAGEKLFFGSGTQLSVL.